These 20 T cell receptor beta chains came from one sample sequenced in a study of shared clonotypes between healthy human individuals. The naive CD8 subset, CD45RO-negative cells positively selected for CCR7, excluded terminally differentiated effector memory CD45RA+ cells. Profiled with immunoSEQ multiplex PCR; TCRdb holds only in-frame clones, not every one. Of roughly 2.1 million clones listed, 90% to 95% were seen once; the top ten hold 1.5% to 2%. Input material: naive CD8+ T cells from PBMCs. The receptors stem from a man aged 18 to 29 in good health. Some clones in this sample may be carry-over from other donors' samples.

The rearrangement joins TRBV27 to TRBJ2-1; D perhaps matches TRBD2 (6 bases). V lost 8 bases and J 8 bases, leaving 19 bases between the germline ends. Germline V lookup: CDR1 MNHEY, CDR2 SMNVEV (reference sequence). The CDR3 contains 14 residues. The CDR3 coding sequence is TGTGCCAGCCGACCCACGGGACTTCAGGATGAGCAGTTCTTC. This sequence encodes CASRPTGLQDEQFF.

This chain uses TRBV6-1 with TRBJ1-5; 8 nucleotides agree with TRBD1. Losses at the gene ends were 3 bases for V and 3 bases for J; bases not matched to a gene: 4. Germline V gives CDR1 MNHNS, CDR2 SASEGT. The CDR3 is made up of 15 amino acids. In nucleotides, the CDR3 is TGTGCCAGCAGTGAGTGGACAGGGTTCAATCAGCCCCAGCATTTT. Translation gives CASSEWTGFNQPQHF.

The chain couples TRBV27 to TRBJ2-7; D tentatively fits TRBD1 or TRBD2 (5 bases each). The germline CDR1 and CDR2 sequences are MNHEY and SMNVEV (reference sequence). There are 13 residues in the CDR3. The V end lost 5 bases, the J end lost 5 bases, and 13 bases lay between the germline ends. The CDR3: CASSLSGAHEQYF. CDR3 nucleotides: TGTGCCAGCAGTCTCTCCGGGGCCCACGAGCAGTACTTC.

The genes are TRBV27 and TRBJ2-1, with TRBD1 matching over 9 bases. The CDR3 has 15 amino acids. V gave up 0 bases and J gave up 7 bases; unmatched junction bases: 4. Germline CDR1 and CDR2: MNHEY and SMNVEV (reference sequence). CDR3 in DNA: TGTGCCAGCAGTTTATCAGGGACAGGGAAGAATGAGCAGTTCTTC. Translated: CASSLSGTGKNEQFF.

The chain is built from TRBV7-9 and TRBJ2-7; D possibly corresponds to TRBD2 (6 bases). V dropped 3 bases and J dropped 5 bases, with 11 bases sitting between them. The CDR3 totals 13 residues. Germline CDR1 reads SEHNR; CDR2 reads FQNEAQ (reference sequence). The CDR3 nucleotides read TGTGCCAGCAGCTTGATCCCGGGGGACGAGCAGTACTTC. Translation gives CASSLIPGDEQYF.

The chain employs TRBV7-8 and TRBJ1-1; possible D gene TRBD1, 5 bases. With 5 bases removed from V and 4 bases from J, the gap between germline ends came to 20 bases. This CDR3 comprises 16 residues. Per germline, CDR1 SGHVS and CDR2 FQNEAQ. Here the CDR3 DNA reads TGTGCCAGCAGCCCAGGCAGGGCTACCGTAATCACTGAAGCTTTCTTT. This encodes CASSPGRATVITEAFF.

J is TRBJ2-6 and V is TRBV19; D remains unclear. V lost 10 bases and J 0 bases, leaving 4 bases between the germline ends. Per germline, CDR1 LNHDA and CDR2 SQIVND (reference sequence). This CDR3 spans 12 amino acids. The CDR3: CATSSGANVLTF. As DNA, the CDR3 is TGTGCCACCAGCTCTGGGGCCAACGTCCTGACTTTC.

This chain links TRBV27 with TRBJ1-1; D unresolved. From germline, CDR1 is MNHEY and CDR2 SMNVEV (reference sequence). The CDR3 covers 14 residues. Trimming cost V 1 base and J 4 bases, with 10 bases left between them. The CDR3 DNA sequence: TGTGCCAGCAGTTTATATAACTTGGGCACTGAAGCTTTCTTT. This encodes CASSLYNLGTEAFF.

The V call is TRBV28, the J call TRBJ2-5; 7 bases line up with TRBD2. CDR1 and CDR2 (germline): MDHEN, SYDVKM. The J segment lost 5 bases and the V segment lost 3 bases, leaving 6 bases of the junction unmatched. The CDR3 is 14 amino acids. CDR3 amino acids: CASSLGGSWETQYF. CDR3 DNA: TGTGCCAGCAGTTTGGGGGGGAGTTGGGAGACCCAGTACTTC.

V usage is TRBV28 and J usage is TRBJ2-7; 9 positions match TRBD2. CDR3 length equals 16 residues. V lost 1 base to trimming and J lost 3 bases; unmatched junction nucleotides: 7. Germline CDR1 reads MDHEN; CDR2 reads SYDVKM. CDR3 DNA sequence: TGTGCCAGCAGTTTATTTAGCGGGAGTTTGGACTACGAGCAGTACTTC. This encodes CASSLFSGSLDYEQYF.

The chain carries TRBV6-1 and TRBJ1-2; weak D call: TRBD1 (5 bases). Per the germline V gene, CDR1 is MNHNS and CDR2 is SASEGT. CDR3 length: 13 residues. Trimming stripped 3 bases from V and 4 bases from J, with 9 bases between. CDR3 nucleotide sequence: TGTGCCAGCAGTGAGGGGACGCCCTATGGCTACACCTTC. Translated, it gives CASSEGTPYGYTF.

The V call is TRBV29-1, the J call TRBJ2-1, with a tentative D call TRBD2 (5 bases). The V gene's germline CDR1 is SQVTM and CDR2 ANQGSEA. The CDR3 runs 16 residues. Trimming stripped 7 bases from V and 0 bases from J, with 19 bases between. The CDR3 DNA reads TGCAGCGGGGTGGATGGCGGGTGGAGCTCCTACAATGAGCAGTTCTTC. It yields the protein CSGVDGGWSSYNEQFF.

The CDR3 reads CASSPRDRPVGTGALGQETQYF. CDR3 DNA sequence: TGTGCCAGCAGCCCCCGAGACCGTCCGGTAGGGACAGGGGCCTTGGGGCAAGAGACCCAGTACTTC. The chain links TRBV9 to TRBJ2-5; TRBD1 matches at 10 bases. The CDR3 consists of 22 residues. V shed 4 bases and J 2 bases; nucleotides not matched to a gene: 26. CDR1 and CDR2 from the germline V gene are SGDLS and YYNGEE.

The J gene is TRBJ2-5, the V gene TRBV2; 9 nucleotides match TRBD1. Germline assignment: CDR1 SNHLY and CDR2 FYNNEI. Unmatched junction bases numbered 3, after V lost 3 bases and J lost 1 base. This CDR3 comprises 15 residues. CDR3 nucleotides: TGTGCCAGCAGTGATGAGACAGGGGGCCAAGAGACCCAGTACTTC. Translated, it gives CASSDETGGQETQYF.

This clone came up once. The gene calls are TRBV27 and TRBJ2-7, with 7 bases that match TRBD1. V lost 4 bases and J lost 6; bases outside the gene matches: 6. The germline CDR1 and CDR2 sequences are MNHEY and SMNVEV (reference sequence). The CDR3 length is 13 residues. The CDR3 DNA reads as TGTGCCAGCAGTTCACAGGGGATAGGCGAGCAGTACTTC. Its protein product is CASSSQGIGEQYF.

As regards this clone: Other DNA sequences in this sample translate to the same CDR3. This chain joins TRBV9 and TRBJ2-7, with D perhaps matching TRBD1 (5 bases). CDR3 length: 12 residues. Germline assignment: CDR1 SGDLS and CDR2 YYNGEE. V was cut by 2 bases and J by 7 bases, with 10 bases left in between. CDR3 region: CASSVQGGEQYF. CDR3 sequence (DNA): TGTGCCAGCAGCGTGCAGGGCGGTGAGCAGTACTTC.

Worth noting for this clone: Other DNA sequences from this sample encode an identical CDR3 as well. V usage is TRBV7-9 and J usage is TRBJ2-3; D unclear. The germline V gene has CDR1 SEHNR and CDR2 FQNEAQ (reference sequence). There are 11 residues in the CDR3. V lost 5 bases to trimming and J lost 2 bases, with 2 bases between them. CDR3 nucleotide sequence: TGTGCCAGCAGCAACACAGATACGCAGTATTTT. This gives the protein CASSNTDTQYF.

This chain joins TRBV7-8 and TRBJ2-1; 12 bases line up with TRBD2. This CDR3 contains 19 residues. Germline CDR1 reads SGHVS; CDR2 reads FQNEAQ. Losses at the gene ends were 0 bases for V and 1 base for J; bases not matched to a gene: 7. The CDR3 spells CASSLALAGGPVSYNEQFF. Here the CDR3 DNA reads TGTGCCAGCAGCTTAGCTCTAGCGGGAGGGCCCGTTTCCTACAATGAGCAGTTCTTC.

The rearrangement joins TRBV6-1 to TRBJ2-7, with 8 bases lining up with TRBD1. Trimming cost V 0 bases and J 2 bases; bases outside gene matches: 18. CDR1 MNHNS and CDR2 SASEGT come from the germline V gene. The CDR3 contains 20 residues. The CDR3, as DNA: TGTGCCAGCAGTGAAGCGGGCCCGGGACAGGCGATAAGGGCGGCCTACGAGCAGTACTTC. Its translation: CASSEAGPGQAIRAAYEQYF.

V usage is TRBV6-5 and J usage is TRBJ2-7; no firm D call. Germline loops: CDR1 MNHEY, CDR2 SVGAGI. The CDR3 extends over 12 amino acids. The germline V and J ends were trimmed by 5 bases and 2 bases, with 7 bases remaining between them. The CDR3 DNA sequence: TGTGCCAGCAGTGGGAATACCTACGAGCAGTACTTC. Protein: CASSGNTYEQYF.